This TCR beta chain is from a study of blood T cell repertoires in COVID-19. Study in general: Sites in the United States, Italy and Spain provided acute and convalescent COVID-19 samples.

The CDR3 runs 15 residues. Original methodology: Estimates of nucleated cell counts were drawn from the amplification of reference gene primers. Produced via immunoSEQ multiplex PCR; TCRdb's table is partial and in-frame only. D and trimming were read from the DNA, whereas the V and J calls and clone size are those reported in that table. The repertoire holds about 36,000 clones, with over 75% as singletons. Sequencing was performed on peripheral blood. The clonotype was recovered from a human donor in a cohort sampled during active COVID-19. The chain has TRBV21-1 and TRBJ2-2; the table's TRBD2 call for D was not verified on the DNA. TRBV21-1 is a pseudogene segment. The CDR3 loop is CASSRTPVGTGELFF. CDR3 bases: TGTGCCAGCAGCAGGACTCCTGTGGGCACCGGGGAGCTGTTTTTT.